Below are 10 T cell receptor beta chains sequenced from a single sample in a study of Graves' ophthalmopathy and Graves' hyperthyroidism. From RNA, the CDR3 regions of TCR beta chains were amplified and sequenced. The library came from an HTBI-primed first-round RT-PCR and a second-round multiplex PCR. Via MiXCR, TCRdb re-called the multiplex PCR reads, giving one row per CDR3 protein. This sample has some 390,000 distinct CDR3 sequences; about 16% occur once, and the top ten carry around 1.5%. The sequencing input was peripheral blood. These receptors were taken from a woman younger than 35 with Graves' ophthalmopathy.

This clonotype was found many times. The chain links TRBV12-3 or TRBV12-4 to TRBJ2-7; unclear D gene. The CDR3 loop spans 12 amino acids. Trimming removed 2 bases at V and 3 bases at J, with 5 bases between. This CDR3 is CASSLLNYEQYF. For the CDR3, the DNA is TGTGCCAGCAGTTTACTGAACTACGAGCAGTACTTC.

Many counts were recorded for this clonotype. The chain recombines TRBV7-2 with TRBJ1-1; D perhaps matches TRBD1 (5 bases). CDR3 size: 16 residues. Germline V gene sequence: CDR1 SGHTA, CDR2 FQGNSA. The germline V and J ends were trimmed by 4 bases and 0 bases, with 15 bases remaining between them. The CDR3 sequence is CASSSQGRRMNTEAFF. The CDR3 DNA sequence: TGTGCCAGCAGCTCTCAGGGTCGGAGGATGAACACTGAAGCTTTCTTT.

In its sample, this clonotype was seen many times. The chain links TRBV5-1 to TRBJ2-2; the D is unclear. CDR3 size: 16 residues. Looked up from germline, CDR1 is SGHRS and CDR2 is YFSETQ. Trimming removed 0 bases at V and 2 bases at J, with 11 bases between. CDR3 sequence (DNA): TGCGCCAGCAGCTTGGAAGCACGGATCAACACCGGGGAGCTGTTTTTT. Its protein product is CASSLEARINTGELFF.

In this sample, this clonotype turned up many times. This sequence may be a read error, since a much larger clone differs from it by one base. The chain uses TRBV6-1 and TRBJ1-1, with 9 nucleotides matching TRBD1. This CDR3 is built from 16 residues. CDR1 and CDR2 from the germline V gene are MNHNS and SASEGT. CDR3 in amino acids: CASPSGTGLMNTEASF. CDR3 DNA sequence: TGTGCCAGTCCCTCCGGGACAGGGTTAATGAACACTGAAGCTTCCTTT.

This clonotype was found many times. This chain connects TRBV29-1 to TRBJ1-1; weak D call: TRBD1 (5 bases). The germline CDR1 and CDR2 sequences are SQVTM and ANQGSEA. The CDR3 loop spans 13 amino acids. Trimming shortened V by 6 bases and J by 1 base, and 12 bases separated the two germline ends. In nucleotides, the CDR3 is TGCAGCGTAGTTGTTGGGGGGAACACTGAAGCTTTCTTT. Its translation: CSVVVGGNTEAFF.

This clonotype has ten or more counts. The CDR3: CASSLRGTGSYEQYF. Here the CDR3 DNA reads TGTGCCAGCAGTTTAAGGGGGACAGGCTCCTACGAGCAGTACTTC. The rearrangement links TRBV27 to TRBJ2-7; TRBD1 aligns across 8 bases. Per germline, CDR1 MNHEY and CDR2 SMNVEV (reference sequence). CDR3 length equals 15 residues. V lost 2 bases and J lost 0; bases outside the gene matches: 3.

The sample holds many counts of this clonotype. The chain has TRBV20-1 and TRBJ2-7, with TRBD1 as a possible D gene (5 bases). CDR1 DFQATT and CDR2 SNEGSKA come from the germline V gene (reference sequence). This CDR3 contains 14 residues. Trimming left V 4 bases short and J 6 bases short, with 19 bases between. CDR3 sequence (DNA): TGCAGTGCTAAAACAGGAGCCCATTCAGGCGAGCAGTACTTC. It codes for CSAKTGAHSGEQYF.

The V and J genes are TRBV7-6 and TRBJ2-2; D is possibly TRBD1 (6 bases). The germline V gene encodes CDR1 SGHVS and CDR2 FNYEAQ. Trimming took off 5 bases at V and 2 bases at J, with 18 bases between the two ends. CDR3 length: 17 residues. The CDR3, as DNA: TGTGCCAGCAGCCGAACAAGGACAGAGGAAAACACCGGGGAGCTGTTTTTT. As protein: CASSRTRTEENTGELFF.

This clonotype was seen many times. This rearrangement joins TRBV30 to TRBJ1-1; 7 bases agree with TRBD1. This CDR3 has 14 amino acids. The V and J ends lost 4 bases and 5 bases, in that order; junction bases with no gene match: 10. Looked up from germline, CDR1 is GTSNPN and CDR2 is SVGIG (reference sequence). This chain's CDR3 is CAWTGPGGWTEAFF. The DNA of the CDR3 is TGTGCCTGGACCGGCCCAGGGGGATGGACTGAAGCTTTCTTT.

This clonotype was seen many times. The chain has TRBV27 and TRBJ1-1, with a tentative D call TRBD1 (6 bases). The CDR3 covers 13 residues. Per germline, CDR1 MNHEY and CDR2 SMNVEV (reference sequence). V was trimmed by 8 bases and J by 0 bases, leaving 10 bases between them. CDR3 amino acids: CASFDRMNTEAFF. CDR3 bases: TGTGCCAGCTTTGACAGGATGAACACTGAAGCTTTCTTT.